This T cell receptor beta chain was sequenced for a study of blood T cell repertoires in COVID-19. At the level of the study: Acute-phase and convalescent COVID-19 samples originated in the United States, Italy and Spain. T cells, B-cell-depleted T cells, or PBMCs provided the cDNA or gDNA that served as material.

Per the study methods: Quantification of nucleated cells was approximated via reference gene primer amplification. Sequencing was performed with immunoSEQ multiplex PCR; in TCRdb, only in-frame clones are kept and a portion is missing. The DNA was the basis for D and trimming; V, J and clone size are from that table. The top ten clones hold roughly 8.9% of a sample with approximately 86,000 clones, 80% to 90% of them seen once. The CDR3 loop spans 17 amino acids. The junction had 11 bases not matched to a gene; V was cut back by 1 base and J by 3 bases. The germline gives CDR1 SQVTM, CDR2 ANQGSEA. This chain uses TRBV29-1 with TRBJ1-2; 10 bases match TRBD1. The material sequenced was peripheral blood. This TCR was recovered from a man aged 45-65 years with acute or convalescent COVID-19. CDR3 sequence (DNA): TGCAGCGTTGAAGGTCCGCGACAGGGGGCTTACGACTATGGCTACACCTTC. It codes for CSVEGPRQGAYDYGYTF.